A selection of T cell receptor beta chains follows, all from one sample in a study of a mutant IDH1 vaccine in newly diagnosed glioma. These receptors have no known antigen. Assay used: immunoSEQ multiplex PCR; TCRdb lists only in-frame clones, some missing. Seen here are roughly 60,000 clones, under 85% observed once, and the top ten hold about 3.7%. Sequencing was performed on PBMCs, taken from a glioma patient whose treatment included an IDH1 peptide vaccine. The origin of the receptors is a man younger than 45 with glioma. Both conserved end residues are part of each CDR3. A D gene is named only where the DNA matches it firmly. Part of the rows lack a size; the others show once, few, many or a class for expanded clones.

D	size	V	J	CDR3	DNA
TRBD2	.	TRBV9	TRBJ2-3	CASSVAPLAGGPGTQYF	TGTGCCAGCAGCGTAGCCCCTCTAGCGGGAGGGCCTGGTACGCAGTATTTT
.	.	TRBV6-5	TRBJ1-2	CASSSPTGGAGYTF	TGTGCCAGCAGTTCCCCCACTGGGGGAGCTGGCTACACCTTC
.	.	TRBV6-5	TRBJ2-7	CASSFDRSSYEQYF	TGTGCCAGCAGTTTCGACCGAAGCTCCTACGAGCAGTACTTC
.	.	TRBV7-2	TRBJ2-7	CASSLGAGYEQYF	TGTGCCAGCAGCTTAGGTGCAGGCTACGAGCAGTACTTC
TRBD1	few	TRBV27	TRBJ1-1	CASSSYRGRTEAFF	TGTGCCAGCAGTTCTTACAGGGGGCGCACTGAAGCTTTCTTT
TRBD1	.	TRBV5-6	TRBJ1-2	CASSSVTGGDGYTF	TGTGCCAGCAGCTCCGTTACAGGGGGCGATGGCTACACCTTC
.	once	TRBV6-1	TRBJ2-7	CASSEWGYEQYF	TGTGCCAGCAGTGAATGGGGGTACGAGCAGTACTTC
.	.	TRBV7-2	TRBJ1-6	CASSSEGGQTNSPLHF	TGTGCCAGCAGCTCAGAGGGGGGGCAAACTAATTCACCCCTCCACTTT
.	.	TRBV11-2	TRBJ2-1	CASSFTGLTYNEQFF	TGTGCCAGCAGCTTCACAGGGCTCACCTACAATGAGCAGTTCTTC
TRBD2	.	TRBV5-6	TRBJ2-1	CASSPKTSGITYNEQFF	TGTGCCAGCAGCCCTAAGACTAGCGGGATTACCTACAATGAGCAGTTCTTC
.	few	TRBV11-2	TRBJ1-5	CASSSVRGAPQHF	TGTGCCAGCAGCTCCGTCAGGGGAGCGCCCCAGCATTTT
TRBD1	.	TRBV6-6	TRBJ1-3	CASSSGGFGNTIYF	TGTGCCAGCAGTTCAGGGGGCTTTGGAAACACCATATATTTT
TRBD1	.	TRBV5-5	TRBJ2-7	CASSRDSFSYEQYF	TGTGCCAGCAGCCGGGACAGTTTCTCCTACGAGCAGTACTTC
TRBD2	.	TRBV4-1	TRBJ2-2	CASSLRLAGVAGELFF	TGCGCCAGCAGCCTAAGACTAGCGGGAGTCGCCGGGGAGCTGTTTTTT
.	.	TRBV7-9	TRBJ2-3	CASSRLSEGIVPDTQYF	TGTGCCAGCAGCCGACTCTCAGAGGGAATTGTTCCAGATACGCAGTATTTT
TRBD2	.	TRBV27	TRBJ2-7	CASSLRGGSGSYEQYF	TGTGCCAGCAGTTTAAGAGGGGGTAGCGGGAGCTACGAGCAGTACTTC
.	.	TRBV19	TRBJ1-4	CASSISGATNEKLFF	TGTGCCAGTAGTATCTCAGGGGCAACTAATGAAAAACTGTTTTTT
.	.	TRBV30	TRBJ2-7	CAWSVRRQGGEQYF	TGTGCCTGGAGTGTACGGAGACAGGGAGGCGAGCAGTACTTC
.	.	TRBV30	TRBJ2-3	CAWSVAEPQYF	TGTGCCTGGAGTGTAGCGGAGCCGCAGTATTTT
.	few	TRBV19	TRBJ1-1	CASRSTRNTEAFF	TGTGCCAGTAGGTCGACAAGGAACACTGAAGCTTTCTTT
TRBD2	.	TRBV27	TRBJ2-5	CASSFLSSGRLLEQETQYF	TGTGCCAGCAGTTTTTTGTCTAGCGGGAGACTACTTGAACAAGAGACCCAGTACTTC
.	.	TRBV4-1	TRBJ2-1	CASSRKAGHENNEQFF	TGCGCCAGCAGCCGCAAGGCAGGCCACGAAAACAATGAGCAGTTCTTC
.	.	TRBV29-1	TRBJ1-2	CSASLMYGYTF	TGCAGCGCATCCTTAATGTATGGCTACACCTTC